This is a list of T cell receptor beta chains from one sample in a study of blood T cell repertoires in COVID-19. The assay was immunoSEQ multiplex PCR, and TCRdb's table has in-frame clones only and misses some. The repertoire has roughly 150,000 clones, 75% to 90% of them found once; the top ten carry about 16%. The sequenced material came from peripheral blood. The receptor set was obtained from a woman aged 40 to 50 with acute or convalescent COVID-19. The CDR3 runs from the conserved cysteine through the conserved F or W. D genes are given only for firm matches. Some rows have no size entry. The others give once, few or many, or a class for an expanded clone.

D gene	clone size	V gene	J gene	CDR3 DNA	CDR3 protein
TRBD2	once	TRBV19	TRBJ2-3	TGTGCCAGTAGTACGGGACTAGCGGGAGACGGCACAGATACGCAGTATTTT	CASSTGLAGDGTDTQYF
TRBD1	-	TRBV28	TRBJ2-1	TGTGCCAGCAGTTTTTGGGGGACAGGGCTGGAGTCCTACAATGAGCAGTTCTTC	CASSFWGTGLESYNEQFF
TRBD2	-	TRBV30	TRBJ2-3	TGTGCCTGGAGTCCTAGCGGGGGGACAGATACGCAGTATTTT	CAWSPSGGTDTQYF
TRBD2	few	TRBV5-1	TRBJ2-7	TGCGCCAGCAGCGAGACTAGCGGGAGGGTCCCCTACGAGCAGTACTTC	CASSETSGRVPYEQYF
TRBD1	-	TRBV5-6	TRBJ1-5	TGTGCCAGCAGCGTTGGGACAGGGACCCATCAGCCCCAGCATTTT	CASSVGTGTHQPQHF
TRBD2	-	TRBV7-3	TRBJ2-3	TGTGCCAGCAGCCCGGCGGGGGGTGGCACAGATACGCAGTATTTT	CASSPAGGGTDTQYF
TRBD1	-	TRBV2	TRBJ1-5	TGTGCCAGCAGGGCAGGGGGGAATCAGCCCCAGCATTTT	CASRAGGNQPQHF
TRBD1	-	TRBV5-1	TRBJ2-7	TGCGCCAGCAGCCCCGGGGGGACAGGGGCCCACGAGCAGTACTTC	CASSPGGTGAHEQYF
-	-	TRBV28	TRBJ2-7	TGTGCCAGCAGTTTACCCCGGTCCCTGGTGTTTTCCTACGAGCAGTACTTC	CASSLPRSLVFSYEQYF
TRBD1	-	TRBV2	TRBJ1-3	TGTGCCAGCAGTACGGACAGGTTCTCTGGAAACACCATATATTTT	CASSTDRFSGNTIYF